These 28 T cell receptor beta chains came from one sample sequenced in a study of cytomegalovirus exposure and HLA in healthy donors. Use of 60 Vbeta and 13 Jbeta primers characterized the PCR. Measured with immunoSEQ multiplex PCR; TCRdb has only the in-frame clones, and not every one. The sample holds 100,000 to 120,000 clones, 70% to 80% seen once. The sample comprised PBMCs. The receptors derive from a man aged 40-50 years in good health and CMV-seronegative.

This clone appeared a single time. V gene TRBV13 combines with J gene TRBJ1-4, with D possibly matching TRBD1 (5 bases). From germline, CDR1 is PRHDT and CDR2 FYEKMQ (reference sequence). The CDR3 length is 14 residues. Trimming pared 5 bases from V and 4 bases from J, leaving 11 bases between. Here the CDR3 DNA reads TGTGCCAGCAGCCCGGGGGGGGATAATGAAAAACTGTTTTTT. Amino acid sequence: CASSPGGDNEKLFF.

The genes are TRBV7-9 and TRBJ2-5, with 12 bases fitting TRBD1. There are 16 residues in the CDR3. Germline V gives CDR1 SEHNR, CDR2 FQNEAQ (reference sequence). V dropped 5 bases and J dropped 5; count of bases not matched to a gene: 9. The CDR3 bases are TGTGCCAGCAGCCTTACGTGGGACAGGGGGCGGGAGACCCAGTACTTC. This gives the protein CASSLTWDRGRETQYF. The full variable domain, completed using reference TRBV7-9 and TRBJ2-5, is DTGVSQNPRHKITKRGQNVTFRCDPISEHNRLYWYRQTLGQGPEFLTYFQNEAQLEKSRLLSDRFSAERPKGSFSTLEIQRTEQGDSAMYLCASSLTWDRGRETQYFGPGTRLLVL.

The chain employs TRBV5-4 and TRBJ2-4; 8 nucleotides agree with TRBD1. Germline V gene lookup returns CDR1 SGHNT and CDR2 YYREEE (reference sequence). With 0 bases clipped from V and 8 bases from J, the junction kept 10 bases outside the gene matches. This CDR3 spans 16 amino acids. CDR3 sequence (DNA): TGTGCCAGCAGCTTGGCAGGACAGGGTCTCAAGGACATTCAGTACTTC. It codes for CASSLAGQGLKDIQYF.

The rearrangement links TRBV10-2 to TRBJ1-5; 8 bases fit TRBD1. Germline V gene sequence: CDR1 WSHSY, CDR2 SAAADI. CDR3 length: 14 residues. Trimming took 6 bases from V and 4 from J; bases not matched to a gene: 5. The CDR3 here is CASRYGQGNQPQHF. As DNA, the CDR3 is TGCGCCAGCAGGTACGGACAGGGAAATCAGCCCCAGCATTTT.

V and J are TRBV28 and TRBJ2-7; a weak D match, TRBD1 (5 bases). CDR3 length: 16 amino acids. V lost 5 bases and J 0 bases, leaving 17 bases between the germline ends. Germline CDR1 and CDR2: MDHEN and SYDVKM. This chain's CDR3 is CASSAPRTTSSYEQYF. As DNA, the CDR3 is TGTGCCAGCAGTGCCCCCCGGACAACGAGCTCCTACGAGCAGTACTTC.

DNA of the CDR3: TGTGCCAGCAGCCATGGGGGACTACTCTTCTCCTACAATGAGCAGTTCTTC. Protein sequence: CASSHGGLLFSYNEQFF. The rearrangement joins TRBV4-2 to TRBJ2-1; 7 nucleotides line up with TRBD2. The germline gives CDR1 LGHNA, CDR2 YNFKEQ. The V segment lost 3 bases and the J segment 0 bases; nucleotides outside the gene matches: 8. CDR3 length: 17 residues.

The J gene is TRBJ1-1, the V gene TRBV29-1; possibly TRBD1 for D (5 bases). The CDR3 loop spans 13 amino acids. Trimming pared 4 bases from V and 1 base from J, leaving 10 bases between. Germline-derived CDR1 and CDR2 are SQVTM and ANQGSEA. DNA for the CDR3: TGCAGCGTTGTCGGACATCCGAACACTGAAGCTTTCTTT. Protein product: CSVVGHPNTEAFF.

The chain is built from TRBV18 and TRBJ2-1; D might be TRBD1 (5 bases). Between the trimmed V and J ends, which lost 0 bases and 5 bases, there was a span of 11 bases. Per the germline V gene, CDR1 is KGHSH and CDR2 is LQKENI. The CDR3 extends over 15 amino acids. Written as DNA, the CDR3 is TGTGCCAGCTCACCACCTAGGACAACCGACAATGAGCAGTTCTTC. Amino acids: CASSPPRTTDNEQFF.

V usage is TRBV19 and J usage is TRBJ1-4; D uncertain. CDR1 LNHDA and CDR2 SQIVND come from the germline V gene (reference sequence). The V end lost 5 bases, the J end lost 4 bases, and 14 bases lay between the germline ends. The CDR3 runs to 15 residues. CDR3 in DNA: TGTGCCAGTAGTCCCGGAGACGTCGTTAATGAAAAACTGTTTTTT. Translation gives CASSPGDVVNEKLFF. The full variable domain, with the rest looked up from reference TRBV19 and TRBJ1-4, is DGGITQSPKYLFRKEGQNVTLSCEQNLNHDAMYWYRQDPGQGLRLIYYSQIVNDFQKGDIAEGYSVSREKKESFPLTVTSAQKNPTAFYLCASSPGDVVNEKLFFGSGTQLSVL.

The rearrangement joins TRBV5-4 to TRBJ1-3; 9 nucleotides line up with TRBD1. Per germline, CDR1 SGHNT and CDR2 YYREEE (reference sequence). The ends lost 3 bases at V and 3 bases at J; junction bases unmatched: 4. The CDR3 extends over 15 amino acids. The CDR3 nucleotides are TGTGCCAGCAGCTGGGGACAGGGAGGTGGAAACACCATATATTTT. This translates into CASSWGQGGGNTIYF. Supplemented by reference TRBV5-4 and TRBJ1-3, the full variable domain reads ETGVTQSPTHLIKTRGQQVTLRCSSQSGHNTVSWYQQALGQGPQFIFQYYREEENGRGNFPPRFSGLQFPNYSSELNVNALELDDSALYLCASSWGQGGGNTIYFGEGSWLTVV.

The chain recombines TRBV11-2 with TRBJ2-7; D call uncertain. Germline CDR1 SGHAT, CDR2 FQNNGV. The CDR3 loop spans 15 amino acids. The germline V and J ends were trimmed by 1 base and 0 bases, with 10 bases remaining between them. Here the CDR3 reads CASSLGGGNSYEQYF. DNA of the CDR3: TGTGCCAGCAGCTTAGGTGGCGGTAACTCCTACGAGCAGTACTTC.

This clone was seen ten or more times. The rearrangement uses TRBV5-1 and TRBJ2-1; a possible D gene is TRBD2 (6 bases). V shed 0 bases and J shed 0 bases, with 19 bases lying between them. CDR1 and CDR2 (germline): SGHRS, YFSETQ. The CDR3 runs to 19 residues. CDR3 DNA sequence: TGCGCCAGCAGCTTGGCCTTAGGCGGGACCCTGAGCTCCTACAATGAGCAGTTCTTC. It specifies CASSLALGGTLSSYNEQFF. Together with reference TRBV5-1 and TRBJ2-1, the CDR3 gives the full variable domain: KAGVTQTPRYLIKTRGQQVTLSCSPISGHRSVSWYQQTPGQGLQFLFEYFSETQRNKGNFPGRFSGRQFSNSRSEMNVSTLELGDSALYLCASSLALGGTLSSYNEQFFGPGTRLTVL.

The chain is built from TRBV28 and TRBJ2-1; perhaps TRBD2 as D (6 bases). Trimming removed 10 bases from V and 4 bases from J, with 17 bases in between. Germline CDR1 MDHEN, CDR2 SYDVKM. CDR3 length: 14 amino acids. CDR3 in amino acids: CATRGGIGYNEQFF. The CDR3 nucleotides are TGTGCCACCCGTGGCGGGATCGGGTACAATGAGCAGTTCTTC.

The chain joins TRBV14 to TRBJ2-3; 8 nucleotides align to TRBD1. The CDR3 is 19 residues long. V gave up 3 bases and J gave up 3 bases; unmatched junction bases: 17. The V gene's germline CDR1 is SGHDN and CDR2 FVKESK. CDR3 residues: CASSHKIWAGGMSTDTQYF. The CDR3 nucleotides read TGTGCCAGCAGCCACAAGATATGGGCAGGGGGCATGAGTACAGATACGCAGTATTTT. The variable domain in full, completed from reference TRBV14 and TRBJ2-3, reads EAGVTQFPSHSVIEKGQTVTLRCDPISGHDNLYWYRRVMGKEIKFLLHFVKESKQDESGMPNNRFLAERTGGTYSTLKVQPAELEDSGVYFCASSHKIWAGGMSTDTQYFGPGTRLTVL.

V and J are TRBV6-1 and TRBJ2-1; TRBD2 agrees at 7 bases. In germline, CDR1 is MNHNS, CDR2 SASEGT. The CDR3 runs to 16 residues. V dropped 2 bases and J dropped 2; count of bases not matched to a gene: 6. CDR3 nucleotide sequence: TGTGCCAGCAGTGAATGGTCGGGAGGTGCCTACAATGAGCAGTTCTTC. Its translation: CASSEWSGGAYNEQFF.

A word on this clone: Relative to the germline gene, one junction end is altered; a read error may explain this. The chain carries TRBV7-9 and TRBJ2-7; D might be TRBD1 (5 bases). The CDR3 is 14 residues long. Germline V gene data show CDR1 as SEHNR and CDR2 as FQNEAQ (reference sequence). CDR3 region: CSSSLGAGYYEQYF. Written as DNA, the CDR3 is TGTTCCAGCAGCTTAGGGGCAGGCTACTACGAGCAGTACTTC.

The rearrangement links TRBV7-9 to TRBJ1-4, with D maybe TRBD1 (5 bases). Trimming removed 7 bases from V and 0 bases from J, with 12 bases in between. The germline gives CDR1 SEHNR, CDR2 FQNEAQ (reference sequence). This CDR3 has 15 residues. CDR3 amino acids: CASKSQTATNEKLFF. The DNA of the CDR3 is TGTGCCAGCAAATCCCAGACAGCAACTAATGAAAAACTGTTTTTT.

The gene calls are TRBV2 and TRBJ2-3, with 8 nucleotides matching TRBD2. J gave up 1 base and V 4 bases, and 4 bases lay outside the gene matches. The CDR3 sequence is 15 residues long. Germline CDR1 is SNHLY and CDR2 is FYNNEI. Here the CDR3 reads CASSVAAGGTDTQYF. The CDR3 coding sequence is TGTGCCAGCAGTGTAGCAGCGGGGGGCACAGATACGCAGTATTTT.

This clone came up a few times. The rearrangement uses TRBV7-9 and TRBJ2-5; 7 bases are shared with TRBD1. CDR1 and CDR2 from the germline V gene are SEHNR and FQNEAQ (reference sequence). The CDR3 sequence is 16 residues long. V dropped 5 bases and J dropped 0; count of bases not matched to a gene: 9. CDR3 loop: CASSRSGGAYQETQYF. In DNA, the CDR3 is TGTGCCAGCAGCCGATCAGGGGGAGCGTACCAAGAGACCCAGTACTTC.

V gene TRBV7-9 combines with J gene TRBJ1-2, with D tentatively TRBD1 (6 bases). V lost 5 bases and J lost 0, with 16 bases in between. The CDR3 totals 16 residues. Germline CDR1 reads SEHNR; CDR2 reads FQNEAQ (reference sequence). The CDR3 reads CASSPFGDTANYGYTF. The CDR3 DNA is TGTGCCAGCAGCCCTTTCGGGGACACCGCTAACTATGGCTACACCTTC.

The V gene is TRBV6-5, the J gene TRBJ1-2; D remains ambiguous. CDR3 length: 12 amino acids. The V gene lost 4 bases and the J gene lost 3 bases, with 6 bases spanning the gap. Germline values: CDR1 MNHEY, CDR2 SVGAGI. The CDR3 DNA is TGTGCCAGCAGTTCCAGGCACTATGGCTACACCTTC. Its translation: CASSSRHYGYTF.

The rearrangement joins TRBV19 to TRBJ1-2, with 7 bases that match TRBD1. V gave up 8 bases and J gave up 2 bases; unmatched junction bases: 2. The CDR3 consists of 12 residues. Germline V gene sequence: CDR1 LNHDA, CDR2 SQIVND (reference sequence). DNA for the CDR3: TGTGCCAGTTGGGACAGCAACTATGGCTACACCTTC. The encoded protein is CASWDSNYGYTF.

The rearrangement links TRBV6-5 to TRBJ2-1; 10 nucleotides match TRBD1. CDR3 size: 14 residues. V lost 6 bases, J lost 7 bases, and 6 bases stayed unmatched. Germline CDR1 is MNHEY and CDR2 is SVGAGI. The CDR3 coding sequence is TGTGCCAGCAGGTGGACAGGGGGTGTTAATGAGCAGTTCTTC. Amino acid sequence: CASRWTGGVNEQFF.

The chain links TRBV5-6 to TRBJ2-7; the match to TRBD1 covers 12 bases. CDR1 and CDR2 from the germline V gene are SGHDT and YYEEEE. The V gene end was trimmed by 4 bases and the J gene end by 3 bases; junction bases not matched to a gene: 8. The CDR3 is made up of 16 amino acids. The CDR3 bases are TGTGCCAGCAGCAGAGCCGGGACAGGGGGCTTCTACGAGCAGTACTTC. This translates into CASSRAGTGGFYEQYF.

V is TRBV5-4 and J is TRBJ1-2; 7 positions agree with TRBD1. The V and J ends lost 1 base and 8 bases, in that order; junction bases with no gene match: 11. The CDR3 totals 15 residues. CDR1 and CDR2 from the germline V gene are SGHNT and YYREEE (reference sequence). The CDR3 is CASSLRQGGNRGYTF. The CDR3 nucleotides are TGTGCCAGCAGCTTGAGGCAGGGGGGAAACCGGGGCTACACCTTC.

The chain has TRBV18 and TRBJ2-7, with D possibly being TRBD1 (6 bases). This CDR3 comprises 15 residues. The V gene lost 0 bases and the J gene lost 2 bases, with 11 bases spanning the gap. CDR1 is KGHSH, CDR2 LQKENI, per germline. The CDR3 bases are TGTGCCAGCTCACCACCGGCAGGGGATCCCTACGAGCAGTACTTC. Translated, it gives CASSPPAGDPYEQYF.

The chain employs TRBV27 and TRBJ1-5; D gene ambiguous. The V end was cut by 8 bases, the J end by 1 base, with 12 bases between. CDR1 and CDR2 from the germline V gene are MNHEY and SMNVEV (reference sequence). CDR3 length: 14 residues. The CDR3 sequence is CASGLSGSNQPQHF. DNA for the CDR3: TGTGCCAGCGGGCTAAGCGGGAGCAATCAGCCCCAGCATTTT.

This chain links TRBV9 with TRBJ2-2; TRBD2 aligns across 8 bases. This CDR3 has 13 residues. Germline assignment: CDR1 SGDLS and CDR2 YYNGEE. V shed 7 bases, J shed 5 bases, and the junction held 4 bases outside the gene matches. The CDR3 nucleotides are TGTGCCAGCGGACTAGCTGGAACCGGGGAGCTGTTTTTT. Translated: CASGLAGTGELFF.